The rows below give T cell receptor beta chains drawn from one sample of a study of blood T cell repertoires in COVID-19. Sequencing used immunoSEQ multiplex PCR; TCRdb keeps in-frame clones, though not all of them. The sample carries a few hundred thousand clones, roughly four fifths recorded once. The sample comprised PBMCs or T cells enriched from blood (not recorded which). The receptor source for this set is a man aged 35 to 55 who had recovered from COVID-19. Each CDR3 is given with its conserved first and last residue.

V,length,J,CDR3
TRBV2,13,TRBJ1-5,CASIADTNQPQHF
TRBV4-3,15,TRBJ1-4,CASSQDQTGAEKLFF
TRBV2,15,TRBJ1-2,CASTNGQAGLYGYTF
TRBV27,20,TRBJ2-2,CASSLNPSSSYGRYTGELFF
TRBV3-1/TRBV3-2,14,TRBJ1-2,CASSQGPGEYGYTF
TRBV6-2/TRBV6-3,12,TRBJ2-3,CASSYTVDTQYF
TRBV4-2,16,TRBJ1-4,CASSQGEATGPEKLFF
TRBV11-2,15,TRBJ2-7,CASTLLGGGAYEQYF
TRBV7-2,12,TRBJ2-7,CASSLRLHEQYF
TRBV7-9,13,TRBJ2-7,CASSFYRETEQYF
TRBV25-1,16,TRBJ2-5,CASSDMGEGWEETQYF
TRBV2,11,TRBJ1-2,CASTPDYGYTF
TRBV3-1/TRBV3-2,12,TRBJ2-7,CASAGGSYEQYF
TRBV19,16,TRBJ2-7,CASSTPGDRGSYEQYF
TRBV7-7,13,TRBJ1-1,CAVGRGTNTEAFF